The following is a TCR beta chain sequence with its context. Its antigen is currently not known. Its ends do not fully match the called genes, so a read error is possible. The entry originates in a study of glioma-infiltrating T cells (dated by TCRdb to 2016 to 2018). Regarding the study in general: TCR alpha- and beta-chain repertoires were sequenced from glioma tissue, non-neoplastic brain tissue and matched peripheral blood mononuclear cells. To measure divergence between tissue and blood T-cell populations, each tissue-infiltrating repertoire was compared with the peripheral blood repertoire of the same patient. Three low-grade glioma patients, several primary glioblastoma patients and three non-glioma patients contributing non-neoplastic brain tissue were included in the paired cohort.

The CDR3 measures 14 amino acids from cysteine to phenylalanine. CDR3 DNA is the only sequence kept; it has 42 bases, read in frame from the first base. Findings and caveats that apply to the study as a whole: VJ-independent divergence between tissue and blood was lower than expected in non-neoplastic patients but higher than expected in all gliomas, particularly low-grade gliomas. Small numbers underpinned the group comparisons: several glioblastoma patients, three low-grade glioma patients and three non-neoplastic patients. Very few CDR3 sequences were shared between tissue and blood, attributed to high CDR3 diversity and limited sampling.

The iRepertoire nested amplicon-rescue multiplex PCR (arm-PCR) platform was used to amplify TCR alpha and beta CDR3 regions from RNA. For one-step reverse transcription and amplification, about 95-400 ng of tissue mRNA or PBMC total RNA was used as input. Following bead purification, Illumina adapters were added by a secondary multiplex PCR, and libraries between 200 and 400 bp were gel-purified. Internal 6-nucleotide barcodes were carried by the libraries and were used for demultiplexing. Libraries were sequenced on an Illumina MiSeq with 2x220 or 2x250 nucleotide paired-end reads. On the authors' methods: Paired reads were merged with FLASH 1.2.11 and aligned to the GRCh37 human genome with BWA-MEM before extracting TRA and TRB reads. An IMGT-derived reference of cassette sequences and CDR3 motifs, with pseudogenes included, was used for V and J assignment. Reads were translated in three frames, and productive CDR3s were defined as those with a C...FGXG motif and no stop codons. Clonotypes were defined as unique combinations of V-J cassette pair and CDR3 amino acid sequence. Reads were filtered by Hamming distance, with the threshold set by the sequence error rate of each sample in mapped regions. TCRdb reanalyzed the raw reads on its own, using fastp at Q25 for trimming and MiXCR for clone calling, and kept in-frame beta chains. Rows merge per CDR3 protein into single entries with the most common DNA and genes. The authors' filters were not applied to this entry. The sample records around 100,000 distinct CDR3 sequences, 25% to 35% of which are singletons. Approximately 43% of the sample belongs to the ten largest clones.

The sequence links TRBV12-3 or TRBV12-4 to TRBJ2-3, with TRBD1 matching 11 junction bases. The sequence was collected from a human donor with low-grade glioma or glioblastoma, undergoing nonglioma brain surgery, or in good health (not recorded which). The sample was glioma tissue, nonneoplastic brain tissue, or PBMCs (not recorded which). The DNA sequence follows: TGTGCCGGCAGCTCGGGACAGGGGGCAGATACGCAGTATTTT. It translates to CAGSSGQGADTQYF.